This T cell receptor (beta chain) was documented in a study of cytomegalovirus exposure and HLA in healthy donors. The CDR3 is 12 residues long. Germline lookup yields CDR1 MDHEN and CDR2 SYDVKM. Trimming removed 5 bases from V and 4 bases from J, with 8 bases in between. Note on this clone: Its antigen is not known.

Points from the study as a whole: Testing in vitro showed a few CMV-associated chains specific for CMV antigens.

The PCR used 60 Vbeta and 13 Jbeta primers. Original processing methods: About 11 million of the about 80 million unique TCR beta chains counted in a later analysis were shared. Generated by immunoSEQ multiplex PCR, the TCRdb table keeps only in-frame clones and is missing some. V and J calls plus clone size are reproduced from that table; the DNA served to infer D and trimming. The sample consists of under 85,000 clones, about three quarters of them appearing once. At collection, donors were nominally healthy, but unrecorded immune exposures were probable. What was sequenced was PBMCs. This receptor was taken from a young man in good health and CMV-seronegative. The genes are TRBV28 and TRBJ1-1; D gene unclear. The CDR3: CASSPSGTEAFF. The CDR3 DNA follows: TGTGCCAGCAGTCCGAGTGGCACTGAAGCTTTCTTT.